Detailed here is one T cell receptor beta chain. Its antigen remains unknown. In this CDR3 the conserved last residue, phenylalanine or tryptophan, is missing, so a read error is likely. Researchers generated TCR beta cDNA from approximately 0.55 ug of total RNA, relying on a constant-region primer. Three nested multiplex PCR rounds, a slightly modified ARM-PCR, produced the libraries for TCR beta. The study ran its first two PCR rounds for around 10 cycles each, using TRBV1-TRBV30 forward primers and a C-beta reverse primer. TCRdb used MiXCR to reprocess the multiplex PCR reads, holding one entry per CDR3 protein. The sample lists about 100,000 distinct CDR3 sequences, 65% to 75% seen once, with more than 10% in the top ten. The CDR3 covers 15 residues. Germline assignment: CDR1 SGHAT and CDR2 FQDESV (reference sequence). The record originates from a study of tumor-infiltrating lymphocytes in primary liver carcinoma. Regarding the study as a whole: A small share of top clones, only about 7-24%, was found in all five tumor regions.

Total RNA and DNA came together from 20-30 mg of bulk tissue without cell sorting. This chain connects TRBV11-1 to TRBJ2-7; TRBD1 agrees at 12 bases. Sequencing was done on a sample of liver tumor tissue from sampling region 2. The subset denotes: tumor region T2, inferior pole. The sequence was collected from a woman between 55 and 75 years old with primary liver carcinoma and hepatitis B virus infection. CDR3 residues: CANSPGTGGNYEQYY. For the CDR3, the DNA is TGTGCCAACAGCCCCGGGACAGGGGGCAACTATGAGCAGTACTAC.